Sequencing of this TCR beta chain was carried out in a study of blood T cell repertoires in COVID-19. As originally analysed: For nucleated cells, counts were estimated from reference gene primer amplification. Here immunoSEQ multiplex PCR was the method, and the copy in TCRdb shows in-frame clones only, minus some. V and J calls and clone size are copied from that table; D and trimming were computed from the DNA. Of 85,000 to 120,000 clones listed, approximately 84% were seen once; the top ten hold 11% to 15%. This CDR3 has 13 residues. CDR1 and CDR2 (germline): MDHEN, SYDVKM. Between the trimmed V and J ends, which lost 4 bases and 4 bases, there was a span of 10 bases.

The rearrangement links TRBV28 to TRBJ1-1; D perhaps matches TRBD1 (6 bases). Sequenced: peripheral blood. The TCR comes from a woman aged 60-70 years with acute or convalescent COVID-19. CDR3 DNA sequence: TGTGCCAGCAGTTCGCAGGGGACCACTGAAGCTTTCTTT. The encoded protein is CASSSQGTTEAFF. The full variable domain, in which reference TRBV28 and TRBJ1-1 provide the parts outside the CDR3, is DVKVTQSSRYLVKRTGEKVFLECVQDMDHENMFWYRQDPGLGLRLIYFSYDVKMKEKGDIPEGYSVSREKKERFSLILESASTNQTSMYLCASSSQGTTEAFFGQGTRLTVV.